Listed here are 27 T cell receptor beta chains from one sample, sequenced in a study of cytomegalovirus exposure and HLA in healthy donors. Primers included in the PCR were 60 Vbeta and 13 Jbeta primers. Produced via immunoSEQ multiplex PCR; TCRdb's table is partial and in-frame only. The sample yields over 150,000 clones, around four fifths seen once. Material: PBMCs. All receptors derive from a woman aged 45-59 years in good health and CMV-seropositive.

The V and J genes are TRBV6-1 and TRBJ2-3; D possibly corresponds to TRBD1 (5 bases). The length of the CDR3 is 15 residues. Per the germline V gene, CDR1 is MNHNS and CDR2 is SASEGT. V was trimmed by 2 bases and J by 6 bases, leaving 15 bases between them. The CDR3 spells CASSEYDSSIDTQYF. CDR3 in DNA: TGTGCCAGCAGTGAATATGACAGCTCAATCGATACGCAGTATTTT.

This chain joins TRBV4-2 and TRBJ1-6; D is undetermined. This CDR3 has 15 amino acids. The germline V gene encodes CDR1 LGHNA and CDR2 YNFKEQ. Deletions cut 0 bases from V and 0 bases from J, with 3 bases between. The CDR3 DNA reads as TGTGCCAGCAGCCAAGAGAGCTCCTATAATTCACCCCTCCACTTT. It yields the protein CASSQESSYNSPLHF.

The chain uses TRBV10-1 and TRBJ1-3; D is possibly TRBD1 (5 bases). Germline V CDR1 and CDR2: WNHNN, SYGVQD (reference sequence). This CDR3 is built from 18 residues. Between the trimmed V and J ends, which lost 5 bases and 6 bases, there was a span of 26 bases. CDR3 sequence reads: CASSNSWGLRVVENTIYF. The CDR3 DNA reads as TGCGCCAGCAGTAATTCCTGGGGCCTTAGAGTTGTGGAAAACACCATATATTTT.

The chain uses TRBV28 and TRBJ1-5, with D unclear. V gave up 4 bases and J gave up 9 bases, with 19 bases separating them. The CDR3 runs 15 residues. The V gene's germline CDR1 is MDHEN and CDR2 SYDVKM. The CDR3 DNA reads as TGTGCCAGCAGTTCGGGTCTCACCTTAAGGAGGCCCCAGCATTTT. Protein sequence: CASSSGLTLRRPQHF. The full variable domain, its missing parts supplied by reference TRBV28 and TRBJ1-5, is DVKVTQSSRYLVKRTGEKVFLECVQDMDHENMFWYRQDPGLGLRLIYFSYDVKMKEKGDIPEGYSVSREKKERFSLILESASTNQTSMYLCASSSGLTLRRPQHFGDGTRLSIL.

This clone was seen only once. V gene TRBV7-9 combines with J gene TRBJ2-7; 8 bases fit TRBD2. Germline assignment: CDR1 SEHNR and CDR2 FQNEAQ (reference sequence). The CDR3 extends over 13 amino acids. V trimming: 4 bases; J trimming: 4 bases; junction bases outside the gene matches: 3. CDR3 DNA sequence: TGTGCCAGCAGCTCCAGCGGGGGATACGAGCAGTACTTC. It translates to CASSSSGGYEQYF.

This chain joins TRBV5-1 and TRBJ2-3; 8 nucleotides agree with TRBD2. CDR1 and CDR2 from the germline V gene are SGHRS and YFSETQ. This CDR3 has 16 residues. V shed 4 bases, J shed 0 bases, and the junction held 7 bases outside the gene matches. The CDR3 bases are TGCGCCAGCAGCCCGGGACTAGTAGAGAGCACAGATACGCAGTATTTT. Translation: CASSPGLVESTDTQYF.

The rearrangement uses TRBV21-1 and TRBJ1-5. TRBV21-1 is a recognized pseudogene. This CDR3 spans 20 amino acids. In DNA form, the CDR3 reads TGTGCCAGCAGCAAAGGGCCGATTTGCCTCCTTTCTTCTCGGGGTCAGCCCCAGCATTTT. It codes for CASSKGPICLLSSRGQPQHF.

This clone has just a few counts. The genes are TRBV6-1 and TRBJ1-3; no reliable D call. This CDR3 contains 14 residues. Trimming took 2 bases from V and 5 from J, leaving 10 bases between them. In germline, CDR1 is MNHNS, CDR2 SASEGT. CDR3 nucleotide sequence: TGTGCCAGCAGTGAACGGGGTAGGCGAAACACCATATATTTT. It codes for CASSERGRRNTIYF.

V usage is TRBV29-1 and J usage is TRBJ2-1; TRBD2 aligns across 15 bases. The germline V gene encodes CDR1 SQVTM and CDR2 ANQGSEA. The CDR3 totals 16 residues. Trimming cost V 6 bases and J 9 bases; bases outside gene matches: 12. CDR3 bases: TGCAGCGTCGATCGGACTAGCGGGGGGGTGATCAGTGAGCAGTTCTTC. This gives the protein CSVDRTSGGVISEQFF.

This rearrangement joins TRBV6-4 to TRBJ2-4; D uncertain. The J call may be in error: the DNA end matches TRBJ2-1 better. Germline-derived CDR1 and CDR2 are MRHNA and SNTAGT. This CDR3 contains 13 residues. For the CDR3, the DNA is TGTGCCAGCAGTGTAGCTCTTGAAGGTGAGCAGTTCTTC. This gives the protein CASSVALEGEQFF.

A remark on this clone: Germline and junction disagree at one end, which may indicate a read error. V and J are TRBV7-9 and TRBJ1-1, with no clear D. The CDR3 contains 13 residues. CDR1 and CDR2 from the germline V gene are SEHNR and FQNEAQ (reference sequence). The CDR3 DNA reads as TGTTCCAGCAGCTTGGACTCCTACACTGAAGCTTTCTTT. The encoded protein is CSSSLDSYTEAFF. The variable domain in full, completed from reference TRBV7-9 and TRBJ1-1, reads DTGVSQNPRHKITKRGQNVTFRCDPISEHNRLYWYRQTLGQGPEFLTYFQNEAQLEKSRLLSDRFSAERPKGSFSTLEIQRTEQGDSAMYLCSSSLDSYTEAFFGQGTRLTVV.

The sample holds a few counts of this clone. The V call is TRBV4-1, the J call TRBJ2-1; no clear D gene. With 1 base removed from V and 6 bases from J, the gap between germline ends came to 7 bases. Germline values: CDR1 MGHRA, CDR2 YSYEKL. The CDR3 is 13 residues long. CDR3 nucleotides: TGCGCCAGCAGCCAAGGGCACCTCAATGAGCAGTTCTTC. Protein product: CASSQGHLNEQFF.

This clone was observed once. The genes are TRBV6-1 and TRBJ1-3; D gene unclear. The V gene's germline CDR1 is MNHNS and CDR2 SASEGT. This CDR3 is built from 13 residues. The germline V and J ends were trimmed by 6 bases and 0 bases, with 6 bases remaining between them. The CDR3: CASRTSSGNTIYF. CDR3 sequence (DNA): TGTGCCAGCAGAACTAGCTCTGGAAACACCATATATTTT.

The chain uses TRBV5-5 and TRBJ1-3; 11 nucleotides agree with TRBD1. The CDR3 contains 16 residues. Germline CDR1 is SGHKS and CDR2 is YYEKEE (reference sequence). V lost 4 bases, J lost 3 bases, and 6 bases stayed unmatched. The CDR3 DNA reads TGTGCCAGCAGCCCCATGGACAGGGGGCTTGGAAACACCATATATTTT. It is translated as CASSPMDRGLGNTIYF.

This chain connects TRBV12-5 to TRBJ1-1, with a tentative D call TRBD1 (6 bases). Germline V gene data show CDR1 as LGHNT and CDR2 as FRNRAP. The CDR3 contains 11 residues. V was pared by 6 bases and J by 5 bases, with 7 bases between. The CDR3 sequence: CASGRGTEAFF. In DNA form, the CDR3 reads TGTGCTAGTGGGAGGGGGACTGAAGCTTTCTTT.

This clone was seen a few times. The rearrangement joins TRBV27 to TRBJ2-5; tentative D call: TRBD2 (6 bases). The germline V gene encodes CDR1 MNHEY and CDR2 SMNVEV (reference sequence). Deletions cut 8 bases from V and 3 bases from J, with 16 bases between. The CDR3 spans 14 residues. The CDR3 region is CASLRRRDEETQYF. The CDR3 DNA reads as TGTGCCAGCTTGAGGAGGAGGGACGAAGAGACCCAGTACTTC.

This chain joins TRBV5-4 and TRBJ1-1; 9 bases agree with TRBD1. The V gene's germline CDR1 is SGHNT and CDR2 YYREEE (reference sequence). The CDR3 spans 14 residues. Germline trimming cut 2 bases from V and 5 bases from J; bases unmatched to any gene: 4. The CDR3, as DNA: TGTGCCAGCAGCTTCAACAGGGGGCAGACTGAAGCTTTCTTT. It yields the protein CASSFNRGQTEAFF.

The chain is built from TRBV11-2 and TRBJ2-3; 15 positions match TRBD2. After removal of 5 bases from V and 4 bases from J, the junction contained 4 bases not matched to a gene. The germline V gene encodes CDR1 SGHAT and CDR2 FQNNGV. This CDR3 contains 16 residues. In DNA, the CDR3 is TGTGCCAGCAGCCTGGGACTAGCGGGGGGCGCAGATACGCAGTATTTT. Amino acid sequence: CASSLGLAGGADTQYF.

In this sample, this clone turned up once. The CDR3 reads CASSLTGGRSYEQYF. The CDR3 DNA reads TGTGCCAGCAGCCTGACAGGCGGCCGCTCCTACGAGCAGTACTTC. The V and J genes are TRBV25-1 and TRBJ2-7; perhaps TRBD1 as D (6 bases). The V end lost 6 bases, the J end lost 0 bases, and 15 bases lay between the germline ends. CDR3 length equals 15 residues. Germline V gives CDR1 MGHDK, CDR2 SYGVNS.

The rearrangement joins TRBV6-5 to TRBJ2-7; tentative D call: TRBD2 (6 bases). The CDR3 is 14 residues long. The germline CDR1 and CDR2 sequences are MNHEY and SVGAGI. V shed 10 bases and J shed 1 base, with 17 bases lying between them. The CDR3 region has the DNA TGTGCCATCGCGCCATGGGGGGAGTCCTACGAGCAGTACTTC. It encodes CAIAPWGESYEQYF.

V and J are TRBV28 and TRBJ2-1, with 7 bases aligning to TRBD2. The CDR3 covers 15 residues. Germline values: CDR1 MDHEN, CDR2 SYDVKM. With V trimmed by 10 bases and J by 3 bases, 12 bases remained unmatched. The CDR3 DNA follows: TGTGCCATCACTTCCCGGCTAGCGGTCTACAATGAGCAGTTCTTC. This gives the protein CAITSRLAVYNEQFF.

The gene calls are TRBV7-6 and TRBJ2-5; TRBD1 matches 7 bases. The DNA end lines up better with TRBJ2-7; the J call may be wrong. Germline V gene sequence: CDR1 SGHVS, CDR2 FNYEAQ. There are 15 residues in the CDR3. CDR3 nucleotides: TGTGCCAGCAGCTTAGTACAGGGGACCCACTACGAGCAGTACTTC. As protein: CASSLVQGTHYEQYF.

The V gene is TRBV7-9, the J gene TRBJ2-5; D is possibly TRBD2 (5 bases). Looked up from germline, CDR1 is SEHNR and CDR2 is FQNEAQ (reference sequence). The CDR3 has 16 amino acids. The V and J ends lost 5 bases and 5 bases respectively, with 21 bases between them. CDR3 amino acids: CASSAHHLRKRETQYF. CDR3 sequence (DNA): TGTGCCAGCAGCGCACATCACCTGAGGAAGCGGGAGACCCAGTACTTC.

The chain joins TRBV5-5 to TRBJ1-5; 7 bases fit TRBD1. This CDR3 is built from 15 residues. CDR1 is SGHKS, CDR2 YYEKEE, per germline (reference sequence). V lost 2 bases and J lost 5; bases outside the gene matches: 7. CDR3 sequence: CASSLWQGVYQPQHF. The CDR3 DNA is TGTGCCAGCAGCTTATGGCAGGGGGTTTATCAGCCCCAGCATTTT.

This chain links TRBV5-1 with TRBJ2-5; 12 bases agree with TRBD2. The germline gives CDR1 SGHRS, CDR2 YFSETQ. The V gene end was trimmed by 0 bases and the J gene end by 5 bases; junction bases not matched to a gene: 5. The CDR3 runs to 16 residues. CDR3 in amino acids: CASSLASGGARETQYF. The CDR3 DNA reads as TGCGCCAGCAGCTTGGCTAGCGGGGGGGCCCGGGAGACCCAGTACTTC.

This chain joins TRBV2 and TRBJ1-4; tentative D call: TRBD1 (5 bases). Trimming shortened V by 7 bases and J by 4 bases, and 16 bases separated the two germline ends. Germline assignment: CDR1 SNHLY and CDR2 FYNNEI. The CDR3 has 15 residues. The CDR3 nucleotides are TGTGCCAGCACTCCCGTCGACAGACTTAATGAAAAACTGTTTTTT. The encoded protein is CASTPVDRLNEKLFF.

V is TRBV6-1 and J is TRBJ2-7, with a possible D match to TRBD1 (6 bases). Germline assignment: CDR1 MNHNS and CDR2 SASEGT. The CDR3 is made up of 13 amino acids. V dropped 6 bases and J dropped 6 bases, with 15 bases sitting between them. CDR3 DNA: TGTGCCAGCAGAGTTACAGGGTCTGGCGAGCAGTACTTC. It codes for CASRVTGSGEQYF.